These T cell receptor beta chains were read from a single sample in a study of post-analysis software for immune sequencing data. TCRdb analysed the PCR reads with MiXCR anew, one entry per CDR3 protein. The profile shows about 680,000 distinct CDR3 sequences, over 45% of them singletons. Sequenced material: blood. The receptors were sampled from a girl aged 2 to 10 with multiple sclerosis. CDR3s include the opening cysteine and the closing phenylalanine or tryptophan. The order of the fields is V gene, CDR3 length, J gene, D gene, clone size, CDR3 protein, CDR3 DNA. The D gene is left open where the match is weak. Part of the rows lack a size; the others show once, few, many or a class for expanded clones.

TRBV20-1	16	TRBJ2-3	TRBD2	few	CSADGLAGVGTDTQYF	TGCAGTGCTGACGGACTAGCGGGAGTAGGCACAGATACGCAGTATTTT
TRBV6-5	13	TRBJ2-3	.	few	CASSYGSRDTQYF	TGTGCCAGCAGTTACGGTTCTCGGGATACGCAGTATTTT
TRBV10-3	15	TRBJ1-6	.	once	CAISESRGGDSPLHF	TGTGCCATCAGTGAGTCAAGGGGAGGTGACTCACCCCTCCACTTT
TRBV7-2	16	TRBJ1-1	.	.	CASSLATQGLGTEAFF	TGTGCCAGCAGCTTAGCGACTCAGGGTTTAGGCACTGAAGCTTTCTTT
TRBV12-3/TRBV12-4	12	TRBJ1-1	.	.	CASSLSNTEAFF	TGTGCCAGCAGTTTAAGTAACACTGAAGCTTTCTTT
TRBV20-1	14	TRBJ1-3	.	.	CSARPPASGNTIYF	TGCAGTGCCCGCCCGCCGGCCTCTGGAAACACCATATATTTT
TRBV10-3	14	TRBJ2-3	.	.	CAISGTVSTDTQYF	TGTGCCATCAGTGGGACTGTCAGCACAGATACGCAGTATTTT
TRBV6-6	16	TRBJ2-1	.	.	CASSYGREKSWNEQFF	TGTGCCAGCAGTTACGGCCGGGAGAAGAGTTGGAATGAGCAGTTCTTC
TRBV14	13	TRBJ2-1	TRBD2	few	CASSQAGGVGQFF	TGTGCCAGCAGCCAAGCGGGAGGCGTAGGGCAGTTCTTC
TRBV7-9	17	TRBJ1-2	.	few	CASSLGTLNTLNYGYTF	TGTGCCAGCAGCTTAGGGACACTCAATACCTTGAACTATGGCTACACCTTC
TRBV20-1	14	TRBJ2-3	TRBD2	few	CSAREAGGGDTQYF	TGCAGTGCTAGGGAGGCGGGGGGGGGAGATACGCAGTATTTT
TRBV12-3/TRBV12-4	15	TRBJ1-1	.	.	CASSSTTSPNTDAFF	TGTGCCAGCAGTTCGACGACATCGCCGAACACTGATGCTTTCTTT
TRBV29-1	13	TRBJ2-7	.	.	CSVCRESSYEQYF	TGCAGCGTTTGTAGGGAGAGCTCCTACGAGCAGTACTTC
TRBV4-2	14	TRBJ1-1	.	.	CASSQVLQDIEAFF	TGTGCCAGCAGCCAAGTTCTTCAGGACATTGAAGCTTTCTTT
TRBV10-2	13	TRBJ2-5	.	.	CASREADEETQYF	TGCGCCAGCAGAGAAGCGGACGAAGAGACCCAGTACTTC
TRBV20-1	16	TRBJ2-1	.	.	CSARDPQKGNYNEQFF	TGCAGTGCTAGAGACCCTCAAAAGGGTAACTACAATGAGCAGTTCTTC
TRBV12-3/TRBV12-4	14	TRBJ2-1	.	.	CASSLALGMNEQFF	TGTGCCAGCAGTTTAGCGCTGGGGATGAATGAGCAGTTCTTC
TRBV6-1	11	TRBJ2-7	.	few	CASSERGEQYF	TGTGCCAGCAGTGAGCGGGGCGAGCAGTACTTC